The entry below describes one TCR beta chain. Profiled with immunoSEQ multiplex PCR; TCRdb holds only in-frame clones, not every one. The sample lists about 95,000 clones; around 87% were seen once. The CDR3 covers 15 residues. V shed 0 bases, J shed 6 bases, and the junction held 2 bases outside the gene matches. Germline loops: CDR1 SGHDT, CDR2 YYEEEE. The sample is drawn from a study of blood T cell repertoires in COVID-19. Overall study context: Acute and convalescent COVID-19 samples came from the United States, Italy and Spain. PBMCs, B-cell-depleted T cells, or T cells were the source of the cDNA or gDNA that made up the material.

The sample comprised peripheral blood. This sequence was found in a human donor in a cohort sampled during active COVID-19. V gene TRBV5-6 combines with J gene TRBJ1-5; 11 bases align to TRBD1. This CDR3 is CASSLGTGGGQPQHF. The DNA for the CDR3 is TGTGCCAGCAGCTTGGGGACAGGGGGCGGTCAGCCCCAGCATTTT.